The 30 T cell receptor beta chains below were found in one sample sequenced in a study of T cells in tumors after PD-1 blockade. TCRdb's table, derived via immunoSEQ multiplex PCR, lists solely in-frame clones and lacks some. Here the sample spans tens of thousands of clones, approximately 79% being singletons. The material sequenced was PBMCs, taken after anti-PD-1 treatment. These receptors were collected from a human donor with basal cell carcinoma.

CDR3 bases: TGTGCCATCAGTGAGACCGGACTAGCGTTAAACAATGAGCAGTTCTTC. This codes for CAISETGLALNNEQFF. This chain joins TRBV10-3 and TRBJ2-1, with 9 bases aligning to TRBD2. V lost 2 bases, J lost 5 bases, and 7 bases stayed unmatched. The CDR3 runs to 16 residues. CDR1 is ENHRY, CDR2 SYGVKD, per germline.

The gene calls are TRBV3-1 (or the pseudogene TRBV3-2) and TRBJ2-7; 7 bases fit TRBD2. The CDR3 contains 14 residues. With 4 bases clipped from V and 4 bases from J, the junction kept 7 bases outside the gene matches. The germline gives CDR1 LGHDT, CDR2 YNNKEL (reference sequence). The CDR3 DNA is TGTGCCAGCAGCCGAGGAGCGGGGAATTACGAGCAGTACTTC. Residues: CASSRGAGNYEQYF.

As regards this clone: No DNA is shown, since the ends of the CDR3 on it are uncertain; the CDR3 is the one TCRdb lists. The V gene is TRBV28, the J gene TRBJ1-5. The CDR3 is 15 amino acids long, termini counted. Germline V gives CDR1 MDHEN, CDR2 SYDVKM. CDR3: CASSSPGTLYQPQHF.

This rearrangement joins TRBV6-2 or TRBV6-3 to TRBJ2-1, with TRBD2 as a possible D gene (5 bases). The CDR3 has 13 amino acids. Between the trimmed V and J ends, which lost 3 bases and 8 bases, there was a span of 11 bases. Germline CDR1 MNHEY, CDR2 SVGEGT. The CDR3 coding sequence is TGTGCCAGCAGTTATCAGCGGTTGGATGAGCAGTTCTTC. Protein product: CASSYQRLDEQFF.

This sequence joins TRBV13 and TRBJ1-4, with 10 bases identical to TRBD1. Germline-derived CDR1 and CDR2 are PRHDT and FYEKMQ (reference sequence). CDR3 length: 15 amino acids. J was trimmed by 4 bases and V by 5 bases; bases with no gene match: 4. CDR3 nucleotide sequence: TGTGCCAGCAGCGCATGGACAGGGGGTAATGAAAAACTGTTTTTT. Residues: CASSAWTGGNEKLFF.

Turning to this clone: The sample has other DNA sequences that encode this CDR3 too. V usage is TRBV5-1 and J usage is TRBJ1-1; no clear D. This CDR3 has 11 amino acids. CDR1 is SGHRS, CDR2 YFSETQ, per germline. V was cut by 0 bases and J by 6 bases, with 3 bases left in between. The CDR3 nucleotides read TGCGCCAGCAGCTTGGGACCTGAAGCTTTCTTT. Amino acids: CASSLGPEAFF. Using reference TRBV5-1 and TRBJ1-1 for the parts outside the CDR3, the full variable domain is KAGVTQTPRYLIKTRGQQVTLSCSPISGHRSVSWYQQTPGQGLQFLFEYFSETQRNKGNFPGRFSGRQFSNSRSEMNVSTLELGDSALYLCASSLGPEAFFGQGTRLTVV.

The rearrangement joins TRBV7-2 to TRBJ1-1; D not resolved. Trimming removed 4 bases from V and 4 bases from J, with 10 bases in between. The CDR3 sequence is 13 residues long. Germline V gene sequence: CDR1 SGHTA, CDR2 FQGNSA. CDR3 in amino acids: CASSSRRSTEAFF. CDR3 nucleotide sequence: TGTGCCAGCAGCTCACGACGGAGCACTGAAGCTTTCTTT.

The J gene is TRBJ2-2, the V gene TRBV5-1; 9 nucleotides align to TRBD1. The CDR3 length is 16 residues. Germline CDR1 is SGHRS and CDR2 is YFSETQ. The V segment lost 3 bases and the J segment 7 bases; nucleotides outside the gene matches: 10. The CDR3 here is CASSSYRDRDGGELFF. CDR3 bases: TGCGCCAGCAGCTCTTACCGGGACAGGGACGGCGGGGAGCTGTTTTTT.

This clone was detected once. This sequence joins TRBV6-5 and TRBJ2-7; 8 positions match TRBD1. The V segment lost 7 bases and the J segment 4 bases; nucleotides outside the gene matches: 6. The germline gives CDR1 MNHEY, CDR2 SVGAGI. This CDR3 is built from 13 residues. The CDR3 DNA sequence: TGTGCCAGCACGCGGACAGGGCCTTACGAGCAGTACTTC. This sequence encodes CASTRTGPYEQYF.

V usage is TRBV5-5 and J usage is TRBJ1-3, with TRBD1 matching 9 bases. Trimming removed 0 bases from V and 3 bases from J; junction bases left unmatched: 7. CDR1 and CDR2 (germline): SGHKS, YYEKEE (reference sequence). The CDR3 has 17 residues. CDR3 residues: CASSLGLDRGYGNTIYF. The CDR3 bases are TGTGCCAGCAGCTTGGGGTTGGACAGGGGTTATGGAAACACCATATATTTT.

The chain employs TRBV23-1 and TRBJ1-5, with D maybe TRBD1 (6 bases). TRBV23-1 carries the ORF label, with uncertain function. Trimming removed 4 bases at V and 5 bases at J, with 9 bases between. CDR3 length: 13 amino acids. CDR3 amino acids: CASSLDRDQPQHF. The DNA of the CDR3 is TGCGCCAGCAGTCTGGACAGAGATCAGCCCCAGCATTTT.

This clone was counted a single time. The chain combines TRBV6-5 with TRBJ1-1; D is perhaps TRBD1 (5 bases). Trimming shortened V by 6 bases and J by 6 bases, and 17 bases separated the two germline ends. This CDR3 contains 14 residues. Germline CDR1 and CDR2: MNHEY and SVGAGI. Here the CDR3 DNA reads TGTGCCAGCAGCTCCCCCCCCAGGGCCCCTGAAGCTTTCTTT. Translating gives CASSSPPRAPEAFF.

V usage is TRBV5-6 and J usage is TRBJ2-5; a weak D match, TRBD1 (6 bases). Trimming shortened V by 4 bases and J by 2 bases, and 12 bases separated the two germline ends. The germline gives CDR1 SGHDT, CDR2 YYEEEE. The CDR3 length is 14 residues. CDR3 amino acids: CASSLDRRQETQYF. The CDR3 bases are TGTGCCAGCAGCCTCGACAGGCGGCAAGAGACCCAGTACTTC.

The genes are TRBV6-2 or TRBV6-3 and TRBJ1-5; D possibly corresponds to TRBD1 (6 bases). The CDR3 totals 15 residues. V was clipped by 6 bases and J by 9 bases, with 21 bases between them. Germline CDR1 is MNHEY and CDR2 is SVGEGT. The CDR3 reads CASSLIRDKFRPQHF. The CDR3 DNA reads as TGTGCCAGCAGCTTGATCCGGGACAAATTCCGGCCCCAGCATTTT.

The rearrangement links TRBV19 to TRBJ2-3; D possibly corresponds to TRBD2 (5 bases). The V end lost 0 bases, the J end lost 0 bases, and 7 bases lay between the germline ends. CDR3 length equals 15 residues. Germline V gene lookup returns CDR1 LNHDA and CDR2 SQIVND (reference sequence). The CDR3 DNA is TGTGCCAGTAGTATAGAGGGAGTTAGCACAGATACGCAGTATTTT. Encoded protein: CASSIEGVSTDTQYF. Combining the CDR3 with reference TRBV19 and TRBJ2-3 gives the whole variable domain DGGITQSPKYLFRKEGQNVTLSCEQNLNHDAMYWYRQDPGQGLRLIYYSQIVNDFQKGDIAEGYSVSREKKESFPLTVTSAQKNPTAFYLCASSIEGVSTDTQYFGPGTRLTVL.

The chain couples TRBV19 to TRBJ1-5, with 7 bases lining up with TRBD1. Looked up from germline, CDR1 is LNHDA and CDR2 is SQIVND (reference sequence). This CDR3 contains 15 residues. V shed 7 bases, J shed 9 bases, and the junction held 15 bases outside the gene matches. The CDR3 reads CASTRGGGFEAPQHF. The CDR3 bases are TGTGCCAGTACCAGGGGGGGCGGATTCGAGGCGCCCCAGCATTTT.

This chain uses TRBV6-5 with TRBJ1-1; maybe TRBD1 (5 bases). V was pared by 4 bases and J by 5 bases, with 14 bases between. The CDR3 has 14 residues. Germline CDR1 and CDR2: MNHEY and SVGAGI. The CDR3 protein is CASSLYREGTEAFF. Written as DNA, the CDR3 is TGTGCCAGCAGTTTATACAGAGAGGGGACTGAAGCTTTCTTT.

This chain uses TRBV27 with TRBJ1-1; D uncertain. Trimming removed 2 bases at V and 0 bases at J, with 10 bases between. The CDR3 loop spans 15 amino acids. Per germline, CDR1 MNHEY and CDR2 SMNVEV (reference sequence). CDR3 in DNA: TGTGCCAGCAGTTTACTGAGTCCCATGAACACTGAAGCTTTCTTT. Translating it yields CASSLLSPMNTEAFF.

This chain connects TRBV19 to TRBJ2-6; possibly TRBD2 for D (6 bases). With 3 bases removed from V and 2 bases from J, the gap between germline ends came to 14 bases. CDR3 length: 17 residues. The germline CDR1 and CDR2 sequences are LNHDA and SQIVND (reference sequence). The CDR3 sequence is CASSIPGLSTGANVLTF. The CDR3 region has the DNA TGTGCCAGTAGTATCCCGGGACTGAGTACTGGGGCCAACGTCCTGACTTTC.

The chain joins TRBV28 to TRBJ1-6, with D hard to call. Germline CDR1 is MDHEN and CDR2 is SYDVKM. V gave up 5 bases and J gave up 6 bases, with 17 bases separating them. The CDR3 spans 16 residues. The CDR3 DNA reads TGTGCCAGCAGTCCAATCTCAAACGGGATTAATTCACCCCTCCACTTT. It specifies CASSPISNGINSPLHF.

The chain joins TRBV5-1 to TRBJ2-1; D gene ambiguous. V lost 5 bases to trimming and J lost 4 bases, with 16 bases between them. The CDR3 has 15 amino acids. Germline CDR1 reads SGHRS; CDR2 reads YFSETQ. CDR3 amino acids: CASSPDRGVYNEQFF. The CDR3 DNA sequence: TGCGCCAGCAGTCCGGACCGTGGGGTATACAATGAGCAGTTCTTC. The full variable domain, with the rest looked up from reference TRBV5-1 and TRBJ2-1, is KAGVTQTPRYLIKTRGQQVTLSCSPISGHRSVSWYQQTPGQGLQFLFEYFSETQRNKGNFPGRFSGRQFSNSRSEMNVSTLELGDSALYLCASSPDRGVYNEQFFGPGTRLTVL.

CDR3 nucleotide sequence: TGTGCCAGCAGCTTGGCAGGGGGCGAAGGCTATGGCTACACCTTC. It codes for CASSLAGGEGYGYTF. V and J are TRBV7-9 and TRBJ1-2; 8 bases align to TRBD1. Losses at the gene ends were 3 bases for V and 4 bases for J; bases not matched to a gene: 7. This CDR3 is built from 15 residues. Germline V CDR1 and CDR2: SEHNR, FQNEAQ (reference sequence).

The table lists this clone with a count of one. The J gene is TRBJ2-7, the V gene TRBV30; 8 nucleotides line up with TRBD1. This CDR3 is 14 amino acids long. J gave up 1 base and V 3 bases, and 5 bases lay outside the gene matches. From germline, CDR1 is GTSNPN and CDR2 SVGIG (reference sequence). CDR3 sequence (DNA): TGTGCCTGGAGCGGACAGGGAAATTCCTACGAGCAGTACTTC. Its protein product is CAWSGQGNSYEQYF.

The rearrangement links TRBV4-1 to TRBJ2-7, with 7 bases matching TRBD1. CDR3 size: 17 residues. The J segment lost 2 bases and the V segment lost 5 bases, leaving 15 bases of the junction unmatched. CDR1 is MGHRA, CDR2 YSYEKL, per germline. This CDR3 reads CASSTPSAGTATYEQYF. The CDR3 nucleotides read TGCGCCAGCAGCACTCCCTCTGCCGGGACAGCCACCTACGAGCAGTACTTC.

In DNA, the CDR3 is TGTGCCTGGAGGCAGGGATTTGAGGTGAACACTGAAGCTTTCTTT. It encodes CAWRQGFEVNTEAFF. This chain joins TRBV30 and TRBJ1-1, with a possible D match to TRBD1 (5 bases). Looked up from germline, CDR1 is GTSNPN and CDR2 is SVGIG (reference sequence). This CDR3 is 15 amino acids long. Trimming cost V 3 bases and J 0 bases, with 14 bases left between them.

This clone has more than one count but fewer than ten. The chain carries TRBV5-1 and TRBJ1-1; D is possibly TRBD1 (6 bases). This CDR3 has 13 amino acids. Germline CDR1 is SGHRS and CDR2 is YFSETQ. V lost 4 bases and J 4 bases, leaving 11 bases between the germline ends. The CDR3 sequence: CASSETGSTEAFF. CDR3 in DNA: TGCGCCAGCAGCGAAACAGGGTCCACTGAAGCTTTCTTT.

The chain carries TRBV24-1 and TRBJ2-1; 8 bases line up with TRBD2. The V gene end was trimmed by 1 base and the J gene end by 5 bases; junction bases not matched to a gene: 3. The CDR3 loop spans 15 amino acids. CDR1 is KGHDR, CDR2 SFDVKD, per germline. The CDR3 spells CATSDLAGDNNEQFF. CDR3 coding DNA: TGTGCCACCAGTGATTTAGCGGGGGACAACAATGAGCAGTTCTTC.

The genes are TRBV29-1 and TRBJ2-1, with TRBD1 as a possible D gene (6 bases). V was trimmed by 2 bases and J by 7 bases, leaving 18 bases between them. CDR1 and CDR2 (germline): SQVTM, ANQGSEA. The CDR3 is 15 residues long. CDR3 DNA sequence: TGCAGCGTTGAACGTCTGCAGGGGCCGACTAATGAGCAGTTCTTC. Residues: CSVERLQGPTNEQFF.

This clone was picked up a small number of times. V usage is TRBV5-4 and J usage is TRBJ1-2, with a weak D call TRBD1 (6 bases). Germline V gene lookup returns CDR1 SGHNT and CDR2 YYREEE (reference sequence). The CDR3 spans 14 residues. V gave up 0 bases and J gave up 8 bases, with 14 bases separating them. CDR3 coding DNA: TGTGCCAGCAGCTTGGCGGACAGCGAGGCGGGCTACACCTTC. Protein: CASSLADSEAGYTF.

This clone was picked up a small number of times. This rearrangement joins TRBV9 to TRBJ2-7; TRBD1 matches 10 bases. Trimming at V came to 0 bases and at J to 6 bases, leaving 6 bases not matched to a gene. CDR3 size: 15 residues. From germline, CDR1 is SGDLS and CDR2 YYNGEE. CDR3 residues: CASSVGDRGRGEQYF. In nucleotides, the CDR3 is TGTGCCAGCAGCGTAGGGGACAGGGGCCGGGGCGAGCAGTACTTC.